The rows below give T cell receptor beta chains drawn from one sample of a study of blood T cell repertoires in COVID-19. The table came from immunoSEQ multiplex PCR; TCRdb's copy has only in-frame clones and leaves some out. This sample has more than 250,000 clones, with more than 70% found just once. The sequenced sample was peripheral blood. Receptors originate from a woman aged 25 to 39 with COVID-19, enrolled during active disease. Each CDR3 is given with its conserved first and last residue. Clone size is not always given. Where it is, it says once, few, many or a class for expanded clones.

v_call	clone_size	cdr3_length	j_call	cdr3_aa
TRBV2	-	14	TRBJ1-2	CASGERTGRYGYTF
TRBV9	-	14	TRBJ2-5	CASSVEAAQETQYF
TRBV2	-	14	TRBJ2-3	CASSRLALADTQYF
TRBV10-1	-	16	TRBJ2-2	CASSESRDGHTGELFF
TRBV5-1	-	13	TRBJ2-5	CASSFTPQETQYF
TRBV25-1	-	15	TRBJ1-2	CASSGRQGPDYGYTF
TRBV6-2/TRBV6-3	-	15	TRBJ2-7	CASSYDRGGSYEQYF
TRBV19	-	16	TRBJ1-3	CASSSSGVFSGNTIYF
TRBV3-1/TRBV3-2	-	15	TRBJ2-3	CASSQRRDFTDTQYF
TRBV15	-	16	TRBJ1-5	CATSRDRGHSNQPQHF
TRBV11-3	-	16	TRBJ2-1	CASSLDTLASYNEQFF
TRBV19	-	12	TRBJ1-2	CASSRLNYGYTF
TRBV27	-	18	TRBJ1-5	CASSFVRFGTPRDQPQHF
TRBV30	-	17	TRBJ2-3	CAWSAGTSKRITDTQYF
TRBV5-1	-	14	TRBJ2-7	CASRPGGYSYEQYF
TRBV4-2	once	16	TRBJ2-3	CASSQDRRGGPDTQYF
TRBV4-1	-	13	TRBJ2-3	CASSGGYTDTQYF
TRBV19	-	12	TRBJ1-3	CASSNTGNTIYF
TRBV11-2	-	17	TRBJ2-2	CASSLGTGVMNTGELFF
TRBV5-1	-	16	TRBJ2-3	CASSWTSGGYTDTQYF
TRBV12-3/TRBV12-4	-	13	TRBJ1-5	CASSLGGDQPQHF
TRBV5-6	-	16	TRBJ2-5	CASSQIHGGGDETQYF
TRBV10-3	-	14	TRBJ2-5	CAISAGGTQETQYF
TRBV7-9	-	13	TRBJ2-1	CASLGMGGDEQFF
TRBV6-4	-	14	TRBJ2-2	CASMVQANTGELFF
TRBV6-5	-	15	TRBJ1-1	CASSPYRVMNTEAFF
TRBV11-3	-	12	TRBJ2-7	CASSLSVYEQYF
TRBV19	-	15	TRBJ1-2	CASSTVITGGIGYTF
TRBV28	-	13	TRBJ1-5	CASRRVQNQPQHF
TRBV6-5	-	14	TRBJ2-3	CASSRGVTTDTQYF
TRBV19	-	13	TRBJ1-1	CASCSDINNEAFF
TRBV3-1/TRBV3-2	-	16	TRBJ2-6	CASSQVLFSGANVLTF
TRBV28	-	15	TRBJ1-2	CASTPSPGKDYGYTF
TRBV6-1	-	16	TRBJ1-6	CASSEARTGRNSPLHF
TRBV6-2/TRBV6-3	-	14	TRBJ2-7	CASSYGGSPYEQYF
TRBV14	-	14	TRBJ2-1	CASSAVGGTDEQFF
TRBV6-5	-	12	TRBJ1-4	CASSSGTEKLFF
TRBV4-2	-	16	TRBJ2-1	CASSQGSAGPDNEQFF
TRBV4-1	-	14	TRBJ1-2	CASSQEDRVGGYTF
TRBV28	-	17	TRBJ2-1	CASSFPSGQLSYNEQFF
TRBV28	-	16	TRBJ1-4	CASSLPTGTGYEKLFF
TRBV30	once	13	TRBJ1-5	CAWSSTGSQPQHF
TRBV7-9	-	16	TRBJ1-2	CASSSTGAGANYGYTF
TRBV11-2	-	13	TRBJ1-2	CASSLTAASQTFF
TRBV2	-	14	TRBJ2-3	CASNEDRPTDTQYF
TRBV7-8	-	16	TRBJ1-2	CASSLVRGGSNYGYTF
TRBV2	-	13	TRBJ2-5	CASSEGTGETQYF
TRBV7-8	-	17	TRBJ1-5	CASSPDRVVFGNQPQHF
TRBV28	-	15	TRBJ1-2	CASKGGGRELRGYTF
TRBV29-1	few	12	TRBJ1-2	CSVETRLYGYTF
TRBV7-8	-	15	TRBJ1-3	CASSLREGSGNTIYF
TRBV19	-	11	TRBJ1-1	CASTPGTEAFF
TRBV7-2	-	15	TRBJ1-2	CASSPTGGFIYGYTF
TRBV30	-	17	TRBJ1-1	CAWSRARQGSGNTEAFF
TRBV27	-	14	TRBJ1-2	CASSPGQAGYGYTF
TRBV19	-	15	TRBJ1-5	CASSTRDSENQPQHF
TRBV18	-	14	TRBJ1-2	CASSPGQGASGYTF
TRBV7-9	-	16	TRBJ2-3	CASSLGAAGEGDTQYF